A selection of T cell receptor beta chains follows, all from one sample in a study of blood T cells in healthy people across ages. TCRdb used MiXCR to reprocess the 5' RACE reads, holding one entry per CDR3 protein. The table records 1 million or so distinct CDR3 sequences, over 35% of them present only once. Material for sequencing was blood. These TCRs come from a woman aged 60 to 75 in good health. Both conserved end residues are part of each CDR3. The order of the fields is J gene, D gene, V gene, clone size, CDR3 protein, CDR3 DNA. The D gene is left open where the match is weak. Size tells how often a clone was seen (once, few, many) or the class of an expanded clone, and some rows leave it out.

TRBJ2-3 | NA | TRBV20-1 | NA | CSARGTVAWYTQYF | TGCAGTGCTAGAGGGACAGTCGCTTGGTATACGCAGTATTTT
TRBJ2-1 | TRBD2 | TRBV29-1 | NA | CSVEDRASGKTPGVNEQFF | TGCAGCGTTGAAGATCGGGCAAGCGGGAAGACCCCGGGTGTCAATGAGCAGTTCTTC
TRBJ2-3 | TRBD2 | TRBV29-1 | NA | CSVGGTSGSPDTQYF | TGCAGCGTCGGCGGGACTAGCGGGAGCCCAGATACGCAGTATTTT
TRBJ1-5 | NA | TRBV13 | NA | CATSQGSQPQHF | TGTGCCACCTCGCAGGGTAGTCAGCCCCAGCATTTT
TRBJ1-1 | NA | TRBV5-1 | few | CASSLSPVNTEAFF | TGCGCCAGCAGCTTGTCCCCAGTGAACACTGAAGCTTTCTTT
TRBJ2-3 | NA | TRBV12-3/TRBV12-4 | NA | CASSRFNTQYF | TGTGCCAGCAGCCGATTCAATACGCAGTATTTT
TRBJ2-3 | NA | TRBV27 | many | CASSFLTTTDTQYF | TGTGCCAGCAGTTTTCTCACCACCACAGATACGCAGTATTTT
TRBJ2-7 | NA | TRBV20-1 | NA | CSGWDSQSSHEQYF | TGCAGTGGGTGGGACTCGCAGAGCTCCCACGAGCAGTACTTC
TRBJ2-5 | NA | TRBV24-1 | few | CATRGPTGEQYF | TGTGCCACCAGGGGACCGACGGGTGAGCAGTACTTC
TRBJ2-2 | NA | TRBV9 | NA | CASSDYLQGRDTGELFF | TGTGCCAGCAGCGACTACCTGCAGGGGAGGGACACCGGGGAGCTGTTTTTT
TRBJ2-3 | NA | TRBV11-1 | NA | CASSLVKQATEDTQYF | TGTGCCAGCAGCTTAGTCAAACAGGCCACCGAGGATACGCAGTATTTT
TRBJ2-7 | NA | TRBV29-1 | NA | CTGEGRRGRGPAFYEQYF | TGCACCGGGGAGGGTCGCCGGGGGCGCGGTCCAGCTTTTTACGAGCAGTACTTC
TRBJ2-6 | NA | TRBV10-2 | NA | CASSHYEANVLTF | TGCGCCAGCAGTCATTATGAGGCCAACGTCCTGACTTTC
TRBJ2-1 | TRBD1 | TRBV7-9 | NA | CASSRGQLDEQFF | TGTGCCAGCAGCAGGGGACAGTTGGATGAGCAGTTCTTC
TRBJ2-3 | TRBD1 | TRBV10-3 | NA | CAIRDRWSADTQYF | TGTGCCATCCGGGACAGGTGGTCCGCAGATACGCAGTATTTT
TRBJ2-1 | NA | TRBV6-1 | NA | CASSEDPALLSYNEQFF | TGTGCCAGCAGTGAAGACCCGGCTTTACTCTCCTACAATGAGCAGTTCTTC
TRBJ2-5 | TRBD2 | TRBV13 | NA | CASSSRQRGLARAETQYF | TGTGCCAGCAGCTCGAGACAGAGGGGACTAGCGAGGGCAGAGACCCAGTACTTC
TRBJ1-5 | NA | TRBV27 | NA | CASSLSVGGDQPQHF | TGTGCCAGCAGTTTATCGGTGGGGGGGGATCAGCCCCAGCATTTT
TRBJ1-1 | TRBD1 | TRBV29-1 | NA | CSVATGVMNTEAFF | TGCAGCGTTGCGACAGGGGTAATGAACACTGAAGCTTTCTTT
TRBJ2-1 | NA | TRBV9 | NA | CASSVGATSHIIYNEQFF | TGTGCCAGCAGCGTAGGAGCGACTAGTCATATAATCTACAATGAGCAGTTCTTC
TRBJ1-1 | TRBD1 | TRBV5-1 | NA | CASSPVTGAQPEAFF | TGCGCCAGCAGCCCGGTGACAGGGGCGCAACCTGAAGCTTTCTTT
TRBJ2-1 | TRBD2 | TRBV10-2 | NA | CASSDSYPGLAVNEQFF | TGCGCCAGCAGTGACTCCTATCCGGGACTAGCGGTCAATGAGCAGTTCTTC
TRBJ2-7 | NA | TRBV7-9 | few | CASSWPGSYEQYF | TGTGCCAGCAGCTGGCCTGGAAGTTACGAGCAGTACTTC
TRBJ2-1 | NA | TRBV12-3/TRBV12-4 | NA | CASSLSGVGYNEQFF | TGTGCCAGCAGTTTATCTGGGGTCGGGTACAATGAACAGTTCTTC
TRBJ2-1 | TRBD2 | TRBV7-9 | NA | CASIRAGAIRDEQFF | TGTGCCAGCATACGAGCGGGAGCTATCCGGGATGAGCAGTTCTTC
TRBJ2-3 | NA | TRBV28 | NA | CASSSSAGSLDTQYF | TGTGCCAGCAGTTCGTCAGCGGGTTCGCTAGATACGCAGTATTTT
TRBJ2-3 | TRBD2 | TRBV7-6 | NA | CASKLLAGGITDTQYF | TGTGCCAGCAAGCTACTAGCGGGAGGGATCACAGATACGCAGTATTTT
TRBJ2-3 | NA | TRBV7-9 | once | CASRPTHGPTTSTDTQYF | TGTGCCAGCAGGCCCACCCATGGCCCAACAACTAGCACAGATACGCAGTATTTT
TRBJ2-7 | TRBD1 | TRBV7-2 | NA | CASSFRQGSSYEQYF | TGTGCCAGCAGCTTCAGACAGGGGAGCTCCTACGAGCAGTACTTC
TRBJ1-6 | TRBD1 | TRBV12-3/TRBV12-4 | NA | CASSADTGDSPPHF | TGTGCCAGCAGTGCGGACACAGGGGATTCACCCCCCCACTTT
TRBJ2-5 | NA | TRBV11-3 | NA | CASSLDGTLGETQYF | TGTGCCAGCAGCTTAGATGGGACCTTGGGGGAGACCCAGTACTTC
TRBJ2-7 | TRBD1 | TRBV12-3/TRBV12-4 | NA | CASSLRGQGAYGQYF | TGTGCCAGCAGTTTAAGGGGGCAGGGGGCCTACGGGCAGTACTTC
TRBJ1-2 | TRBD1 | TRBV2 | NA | CASIPGQGNYGYTF | TGTGCCAGCATTCCGGGACAGGGGAACTATGGCTACACCTTC
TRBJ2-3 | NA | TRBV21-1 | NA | CASSKAPLALIWNCQYF | TGTGCCAGCAGCAAAGCGCCACTAGCCTTAATATGGAATTGTCAGTATTTT
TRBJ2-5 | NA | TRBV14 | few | CASSQIRLAREETQYF | TGTGCCAGCAGCCAAATCCGATTGGCTAGGGAAGAGACCCAGTACTTC
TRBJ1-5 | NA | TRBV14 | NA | CASSQEDGEVWDQPQHF | TGTGCCAGCAGCCAAGAAGATGGGGAGGTATGGGATCAGCCCCAGCATTTT
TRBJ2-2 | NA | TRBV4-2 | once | CASSQAGGRGTGELFF | TGTGCCAGCAGCCAAGCTGGGGGCCGTGGCACCGGGGAGCTGTTTTTT
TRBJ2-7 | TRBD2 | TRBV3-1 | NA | CASSQLLAGGNNEQYF | TGTGCCAGCAGCCAACTACTAGCGGGAGGGAACAATGAGCAGTACTTC
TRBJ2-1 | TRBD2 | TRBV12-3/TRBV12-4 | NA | CASSPGTTMKFF | TGTGCCAGCAGTCCAGGGACTACAATGAAGTTCTTC
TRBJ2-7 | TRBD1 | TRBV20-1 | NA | CSAGAGTGGYEQYF | TGCAGTGCGGGAGCCGGGACAGGGGGCTACGAGCAGTACTTC
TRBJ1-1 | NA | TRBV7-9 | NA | CASTRARVEAFF | TGTGCCAGCACCAGGGCCCGGGTTGAAGCTTTCTTT
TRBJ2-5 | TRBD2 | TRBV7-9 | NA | CASNRLAVYNEQYF | TGTGCCAGCAATCGACTAGCGGTATACAATGAGCAGTACTTC
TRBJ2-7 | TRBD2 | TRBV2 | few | CASSETSSGPGEQYF | TGTGCCAGCAGTGAAACGTCTAGCGGACCAGGCGAGCAGTACTTC
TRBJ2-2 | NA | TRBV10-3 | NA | CATQPTTNTGELFF | TGTGCCACCCAGCCGACGACGAACACCGGGGAGCTGTTTTTT
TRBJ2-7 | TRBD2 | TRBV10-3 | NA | CAAGTSGRFGEQYF | TGTGCCGCCGGGACTAGCGGGAGATTCGGCGAGCAGTACTTC
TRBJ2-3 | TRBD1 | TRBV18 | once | CASSPPTGLDTQYF | TGTGCCAGCTCACCACCGACAGGGTTGGATACGCAGTATTTT
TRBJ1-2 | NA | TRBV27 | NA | CASSLSRRQLYGYTF | TGTGCCAGCAGTTTATCCCGACGACAGCTCTATGGCTACACCTTC
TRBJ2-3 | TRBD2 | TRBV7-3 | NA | CASSQGTSERPGTDTQYF | TGTGCCAGCAGCCAGGGGACTAGCGAGAGACCGGGGACAGATACGCAGTATTTT
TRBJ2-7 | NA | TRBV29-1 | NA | CSVERDTADEQYF | TGCAGCGTTGAAAGGGATACGGCGGATGAGCAGTACTTC
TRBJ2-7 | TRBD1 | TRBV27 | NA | CASSLSYRGHEQYF | TGTGCCAGCAGTTTATCCTACAGGGGGCACGAGCAGTACTTC
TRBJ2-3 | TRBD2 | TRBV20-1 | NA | CSASGASGRGLDTQYF | TGCAGTGCTAGTGGGGCTAGCGGGAGAGGACTAGATACGCAGTATTTT
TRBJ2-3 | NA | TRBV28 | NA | CASSPLVGLADSTETQYF | TGTGCCAGCAGTCCCCTCGTGGGGCTCGCGGACAGCACAGAGACGCAGTATTTT
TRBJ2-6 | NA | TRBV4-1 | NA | CASAAGRGANALTF | TGCGCCAGCGCGGCGGGGAGGGGGGCCAACGCCCTGACTTTC